This TCR beta chain was sequenced in a study of shared clonotypes between healthy human individuals. The V and J ends lost 4 bases and 1 base, in that order; junction bases with no gene match: 4. CDR3 size: 14 residues. Per the germline V gene, CDR1 is SGHRS and CDR2 is YFSETQ. Method: immunoSEQ multiplex PCR; TCRdb's copy keeps in-frame clones and lacks some. The sample includes 780,000 or so clones, approximately 72% seen only once; the top ten take under 2%. As concerns this clone: Within the sample, other DNA sequences also encode this same CDR3.

The receptor was derived from a woman younger than 45 in good health. The J gene is TRBJ1-1, the V gene TRBV5-1; 7 bases are a match to TRBD1. Sequenced material: memory CD4+ T cells sorted from blood. Subset indicated: CD45RA-negative fraction. In DNA, the CDR3 is TGCGCCAGCAGCAAAGGGACAGAGAACACTGAAGCTTTCTTT. Residues: CASSKGTENTEAFF.